This is a list of T cell receptor beta chains from one sample in a study of control samples from healthy donors and cancer patients. Clones were sequenced by immunoSEQ multiplex PCR, and TCRdb holds only the in-frame ones, with some missing. The sample includes approximately 150,000 clones, 95% to 96% of them seen just once. The sequenced material came from blood. Receptor source: a woman in her twenties or thirties in good health. CDR3s include the opening cysteine and the closing phenylalanine or tryptophan. Each record gives: CDR3 DNA, CDR3 protein, D gene, J gene, V gene. The D gene is left open where the match is weak.

DNA: TGTGCCAGCTCACCACCTAGCGGGAGTGGGAATGAGCAGTTCTTC; CDR3: CASSPPSGSGNEQFF; D: TRBD2; J: TRBJ2-1; V: TRBV18
DNA: TGTGCCAGCAGTTATGGGGGACAGGGGAACACTGAAGCTTTCTTT; CDR3: CASSYGGQGNTEAFF; D: TRBD1; J: TRBJ1-1; V: TRBV27
DNA: TGTGCCAGCAGTTCCCGGGGGTCGTATGACTATGGCTACACCTTC; CDR3: CASSSRGSYDYGYTF; D: .; J: TRBJ1-2; V: TRBV28
DNA: TGCGCCAGCAGCCGCCGAGTAGCGGGAGCCCTCGTTCAATACGAGCAGTACTTC; CDR3: CASSRRVAGALVQYEQYF; D: TRBD2; J: TRBJ2-7; V: TRBV4-1
DNA: TGTGCCAGCAGTTCGATCCCGGCCTCTGGAAACACCATATATTTT; CDR3: CASSSIPASGNTIYF; D: .; J: TRBJ1-3; V: TRBV28
DNA: TGTGCCAGCAGTCCGAGGAGTATGAACACTGAAGCTTTCTTT; CDR3: CASSPRSMNTEAFF; D: .; J: TRBJ1-1; V: TRBV28
DNA: TGTGCCAGTGGACTAGCCGACCAAGAGACCCAGTACTTC; CDR3: CASGLADQETQYF; D: TRBD2; J: TRBJ2-5; V: TRBV19
DNA: TGTGCCAGCAGCTTAGCAGGGGGCGCGACTTTCTTT; CDR3: CASSLAGGATFF; D: TRBD1; J: TRBJ1-1; V: TRBV11-3
DNA: TGTGCCAGCTCACCACTCTGGACGGACAACACCGGGGAGCTGTTTTTT; CDR3: CASSPLWTDNTGELFF; D: .; J: TRBJ2-2; V: TRBV18
DNA: TGTGCCAGCAGCTCCGTCGGGGTCTACGAGCAGTACTTC; CDR3: CASSSVGVYEQYF; D: .; J: TRBJ2-7; V: TRBV5-7
DNA: TGTGCCAGCAGCTCCCCCGGGACAGCAAACTACGAGCAGTACTTC; CDR3: CASSSPGTANYEQYF; D: TRBD1; J: TRBJ2-7; V: TRBV7-9
DNA: TGTGCCACCAGCAGAACCCGGAGGAATGAGCAGTTCTTC; CDR3: CATSRTRRNEQFF; D: .; J: TRBJ2-1; V: TRBV15
DNA: TGTGCCAGCAGCTTAAAGTTGACAGGGGTTTACACCGGGGAGCTGTTTTTT; CDR3: CASSLKLTGVYTGELFF; D: TRBD1; J: TRBJ2-2; V: TRBV7-3
DNA: TGTGCTAGCAGCTGGGACCGTCAAGAGACCCAGTACTTC; CDR3: CASSWDRQETQYF; D: .; J: TRBJ2-5; V: TRBV7-7
DNA: TGTGCCAGCAGTTATCCAGCTTTCTTT; CDR3: CASSYPAFF; D: .; J: TRBJ1-1; V: TRBV6-6
DNA: TGTGCCAGCTCACCCTCTAGCACAGATACGCAGTATTTT; CDR3: CASSPSSTDTQYF; D: .; J: TRBJ2-3; V: TRBV18
DNA: TGTGCCAGCAGCTCCCCGCGGAAGACCCAGTACTTC; CDR3: CASSSPRKTQYF; D: .; J: TRBJ2-5; V: TRBV5-4
DNA: TGTGCCAGCAGCCAAGATAGGGCCGCCGGGGAGCTGTTTTTT; CDR3: CASSQDRAAGELFF; D: .; J: TRBJ2-2; V: TRBV4-2
DNA: TGTGCCAGCAGTTACGGCCAGCGTAATTCACCCCTCCACTTT; CDR3: CASSYGQRNSPLHF; D: .; J: TRBJ1-6; V: TRBV6-6
DNA: TGTGCCAGCAGCTCCTACCACGGACTAGCCGGAGACAATGAGCAGTTCTTC; CDR3: CASSSYHGLAGDNEQFF; D: TRBD2; J: TRBJ2-1; V: TRBV7-2